This T cell receptor beta chain was captured by sequencing in a study of cytotoxic CD8 clonotypes in ibrutinib-treated CLL. Turning to the study itself: Among the patients, over 9 presented as relapsed/refractory and approximately 14 as treatment-naive; roughly 17 showed unmutated IGHV. After median about 69 months, approximately 15 stayed in remission, about twelve progressed; responses approximately 24 partial, 2 complete.

Clones were read by immunoSEQ multiplex PCR, and TCRdb kept only the in-frame ones, dropping some. The table has around 330,000 clones, over 55% seen once. Study observations and caveats: Baseline levels were approached again at progression, after clonality had risen at ibrutinib response. At baseline, clonality was higher than in age-matched healthy donors and correlated with CD8+ counts.

Remarks on this clone: Antigen unknown.

Here the sequenced sample was PBMCs, taken after 36 months of ibrutinib treatment. The source is a human donor with chronic lymphocytic leukemia.

This chain's CDR3 is CASSSRGLLYNEQFF. CDR3 bases: TGTGCCAGCAGCTCAAGGGGGCTTCTATACAATGAGCAGTTCTTC. The chain carries TRBV7-9 and TRBJ2-1, with 7 nucleotides matching TRBD1. The ends lost 4 bases at V and 4 bases at J; junction bases unmatched: 7. In germline, CDR1 is SEHNR, CDR2 FQNEAQ (reference sequence). CDR3 size: 15 residues. Together with reference TRBV7-9 and TRBJ2-1, the CDR3 gives the full variable domain: DTGVSQNPRHKITKRGQNVTFRCDPISEHNRLYWYRQTLGQGPEFLTYFQNEAQLEKSRLLSDRFSAERPKGSFSTLEIQRTEQGDSAMYLCASSSRGLLYNEQFFGPGTRLTVL.